This entry is about one T cell receptor beta chain. The antigen is unknown. The data originate from a study of post-analysis software for immune sequencing data. Study-wide findings and caveats: Samples sharing a preparation batch grouped tightly together when assessed by F measure.

Unique-molecular-identifier-tagged TCR beta cDNA libraries were used. With about 0.9 to 11 million T cells as the source, a few hundred thousand cDNA molecules resulted. TCRdb reanalysed the PCR reads using MiXCR and keeps one entry per CDR3 protein. The sample lists around 180,000 distinct CDR3 sequences; approximately 28% were seen once. Sequencing was performed on blood. The source of this sequence is a girl between 10 and 17 years old with multiple sclerosis.

The CDR3 sequence: CASSFNIGTYTEAFF. The CDR3 DNA is TGCGCCAGCAGCTTTAATATCGGGACTTACACTGAAGCTTTCTTT. The chain carries TRBV5-1 and TRBJ1-1, with D maybe TRBD1 (5 bases). The V gene lost 2 bases and the J gene lost 3 bases, with 14 bases spanning the gap. The CDR3 covers 15 residues. Germline CDR1 and CDR2: SGHRS and YFSETQ. The full variable domain, its missing parts supplied by reference TRBV5-1 and TRBJ1-1, is KAGVTQTPRYLIKTRGQQVTLSCSPISGHRSVSWYQQTPGQGLQFLFEYFSETQRNKGNFPGRFSGRQFSNSRSEMNVSTLELGDSALYLCASSFNIGTYTEAFFGQGTRLTVV.